These T cell receptor beta chains were read from a single sample in a study of blood T cell repertoires in COVID-19. Profiling relied on immunoSEQ multiplex PCR, and the TCRdb table lists in-frame clones only, not all of them. The sample has about 14,000 clones, about nine tenths seen once. Material: peripheral blood. These receptors were taken from a human donor in a cohort sampled during active COVID-19. Each CDR3 is given with its conserved first and last residue. The D gene is left open where the match is weak. Size tells how often a clone was seen (once, few, many) or the class of an expanded clone, and some rows leave it out.

j_call,clone_size,v_call,d_call,cdr3_nt,cdr3_aa
TRBJ2-7,medium-sized,TRBV24-1,.,TGTGCCACCAGTGATTTCGACGGGTACGAGCAGTACTTC,CATSDFDGYEQYF
TRBJ1-5,.,TRBV24-1,TRBD1,TGTGCCACCAGCCAAGCCGACAGGGGAGGTCAGCCCCAGCATTTT,CATSQADRGGQPQHF
TRBJ1-6,.,TRBV7-8,TRBD1,TGTGCCAGCAGGGACGGGACAGGGGGGAATTCACCCCTCCACTTT,CASRDGTGGNSPLHF
TRBJ2-1,.,TRBV5-4,.,TGTGCCAGCAGCCCCCAAGGGGCCTCCTACAATGAGCAGTTCTTC,CASSPQGASYNEQFF
TRBJ2-3,.,TRBV2,.,TGTGCCAGCAGTGAGGCGGTCGGTAGCACAGATACGCAGTATTTT,CASSEAVGSTDTQYF
TRBJ2-3,.,TRBV30,.,TGTGCCTGGAGTGCCGGGACTTCCGGCACAGATACGCAGTATTTT,CAWSAGTSGTDTQYF
TRBJ2-5,once,TRBV30,.,TGTGCCTGGAGCCGAAGGCCTTACGGGAGAGGAGAGACCCAGTACTTC,CAWSRRPYGRGETQYF
TRBJ2-1,.,TRBV5-1,.,TGCGCCAGCAGCTTGGAGAGGTCCTACAATGAGCAGTTCTTC,CASSLERSYNEQFF
TRBJ2-7,once,TRBV6-5,.,TGTGCCAGCAGTTACCCGAAAGGGGTCCACGAGCAGTACTTC,CASSYPKGVHEQYF
TRBJ2-7,.,TRBV5-1,TRBD2,TGCGCCAGCAGCTTGGCAGGGGTACTAGCGGGAGCGTCAGAGCAGTACTTC,CASSLAGVLAGASEQYF
TRBJ2-7,few,TRBV11-2,TRBD2,TGTGCCAGCAGCTTAGGCGCGGGGGCCTACGAGCAGTACTTC,CASSLGAGAYEQYF
TRBJ2-2,.,TRBV29-1,.,TGCAGCGTTGAGTGGGCGGGCGGCGGGGAGCTGTTTTTT,CSVEWAGGGELFF
TRBJ2-1,.,TRBV6-6,.,TGTGCCAGCGAACTTTTTTTTGGGGGGAAGGGTGAGCAGTTCTTC,CASELFFGGKGEQFF
TRBJ1-1,.,TRBV2,TRBD1,TGTGCCAGCAGTATACAGGGGGCCGGGGTGAACACTGAAGCTTTCTTT,CASSIQGAGVNTEAFF
TRBJ2-1,.,TRBV6-4,TRBD1,TGTGCCAGTTCCCAGGGCCAGGGGGCTAATGAGCAGTTCTTC,CASSQGQGANEQFF
TRBJ2-5,.,TRBV18,.,TGTGCCAGCTCACCCAAAGGGGGAAGAGGAGAGACCCAGTACTTC,CASSPKGGRGETQYF
TRBJ2-7,.,TRBV27,.,TGTGCCAGCAGGCACAGCCTGTTGGACGAGCAGTACTTC,CASRHSLLDEQYF
TRBJ2-1,.,TRBV9,TRBD2,TGTGCCAGCAGCCTGACTAGCGGGACGCACAATGAGCAGTTCTTC,CASSLTSGTHNEQFF
TRBJ1-2,.,TRBV6-5,TRBD1,TGTGCCAGCAGCTCCACACAGGGGGTAGACTATGGCTACACCTTC,CASSSTQGVDYGYTF
TRBJ1-2,.,TRBV2,.,TGTGCCAGCAGGGGAGCTAACTATGGCTACACCTTC,CASRGANYGYTF
TRBJ2-2,once,TRBV27,.,TGTGCCAGCAGTTTATCGGTCCAGGTCGACACCGGGGAGCTGTTTTTT,CASSLSVQVDTGELFF
TRBJ1-1,.,TRBV28,.,TGTGCCAGCAGTTCCCATGACACATATGAAGCTTTCTTT,CASSSHDTYEAFF
TRBJ1-1,.,TRBV29-1,TRBD1,TGCAGCGTTGGGGAAACAGGGGGCTGGACTGAAGCTTTCTTT,CSVGETGGWTEAFF
TRBJ1-6,.,TRBV28,.,TGTGCCAGCAGTTTATTCGGGGAGGCGGGACGACGGTCTTCACCCCTCCACTTT,CASSLFGEAGRRSSPLHF
TRBJ1-2,.,TRBV11-2,.,TGTGCCAGCAGCTTAGAAGGGGCGACTAACTATGGCTACACCTTC,CASSLEGATNYGYTF
TRBJ2-5,.,TRBV5-1,TRBD2,TGCGCCAGCAGCCCCCAGACTAGCGGTAGGGAGACCCAGTACTTC,CASSPQTSGRETQYF
TRBJ2-7,.,TRBV3-1/TRBV3-2,TRBD2,TGTGCCAGCAGCCATGGGCCGACTAGCTTCGACTACGAGCAGTACTTC,CASSHGPTSFDYEQYF
TRBJ2-1,few,TRBV9,.,TGTGCCAGCAGCCGGGGGGCTAGCGGCTACAATGAGCAGTTCTTC,CASSRGASGYNEQFF
TRBJ2-3,.,TRBV7-9,TRBD2,TGTGCCAGCAGCTTATCTAGCGGGAGGGTCCCGCCGGATCCGCAGTATTTT,CASSLSSGRVPPDPQYF
TRBJ2-7,.,TRBV5-6,.,TGTGCCAGCAGCCGGAGGCCCGTGGTGGAAGATTCCTCCTACGAGCAGTACTTC,CASSRRPVVEDSSYEQYF
TRBJ2-7,.,TRBV5-1,TRBD1,TGCGCCAGCAGCTCGCAGCCGGGACAGCCTTACGAGCAGTACTTC,CASSSQPGQPYEQYF
TRBJ2-1,.,TRBV3-1/TRBV3-2,.,TGTGCCAGCGGGCGCGAGGACCTAGCCTTCGGTGAGCAGTTCTTC,CASGREDLAFGEQFF
TRBJ2-6,.,TRBV5-6,.,TGTGCCAGCAGCTTGGTCGGGGTCTCTGGGGCCAACGTCCTGACTTTC,CASSLVGVSGANVLTF
TRBJ2-7,.,TRBV10-3,TRBD2,TGTGCCATCAGATATAGCGGGAGGGAGTACGAGCAGTACTTC,CAIRYSGREYEQYF
TRBJ2-3,.,TRBV5-1,.,TGCGCCAGCAGCTTGGCTAGCACCCGGTCGGGCACAGATACGCAGTATTTT,CASSLASTRSGTDTQYF